Each of the 18 T cell receptor beta chains below was sequenced from the same sample in a study of T cells after yellow fever vaccination. TCRdb called the 5' RACE reads again in MiXCR, with one record for every CDR3 protein. Among about 630,000 distinct CDR3 sequences listed, roughly an eighth were seen once. This specimen consisted of PBMCs, obtained on the day of the yellow fever booster vaccination. The receptor source for this set is a man aged 30-40 years who received the YFV17D yellow fever vaccine.

This clonotype was picked up a small number of times. This rearrangement joins TRBV4-3 to TRBJ1-5; TRBD1 is a possible D gene (5 bases). The CDR3 loop spans 14 amino acids. Deletions cut 1 base from V and 5 bases from J, with 9 bases between. Germline V gives CDR1 LGHNA, CDR2 YSLEER. CDR3 sequence reads: CASSQVGGDQPQHF. In DNA, the CDR3 is TGCGCCAGCAGCCAAGTGGGGGGAGATCAGCCCCAGCATTTT.

V usage is TRBV25-1 and J usage is TRBJ2-2, with 8 bases aligning to TRBD1. The CDR3 runs 15 residues. The ends lost 5 bases at V and 4 bases at J; junction bases unmatched: 6. The germline CDR1 and CDR2 sequences are MGHDK and SYGVNS. The CDR3 here is CASSIRTGTTGELFF. The CDR3, as DNA: TGTGCCAGCAGTATCAGGACAGGGACCACCGGGGAGCTGTTTTTT.

This sequence joins TRBV20-1 and TRBJ2-3; perhaps TRBD2 as D (6 bases). Germline loops: CDR1 DFQATT, CDR2 SNEGSKA (reference sequence). V lost 0 bases and J lost 2, with 12 bases in between. This CDR3 spans 15 amino acids. For the CDR3, the DNA is TGCAGTGCTAGAGATCCGGGACTCTTCACAGATACGCAGTATTTT. Amino acid sequence: CSARDPGLFTDTQYF.

This clonotype was counted only a few times. The J gene is TRBJ2-7, the V gene TRBV20-1; a weak D match, TRBD2 (5 bases). The V end lost 2 bases, the J end lost 2 bases, and 22 bases lay between the germline ends. The V gene's germline CDR1 is DFQATT and CDR2 SNEGSKA (reference sequence). This CDR3 spans 17 amino acids. DNA of the CDR3: TGCAGTGCTAGACCTCCCCTCCCGGGGATTACCCCCTACGAGCAGTACTTC. It translates to CSARPPLPGITPYEQYF.

This chain links TRBV7-9 with TRBJ1-5, with TRBD1 matching 7 bases. With V trimmed by 5 bases and J by 7 bases, 5 bases remained unmatched. This CDR3 region has 13 residues. CDR1 is SEHNR and CDR2 is FQNEAQ in the germline V gene (reference sequence). CDR3 coding DNA: TGTGCCAGCAGCGCCCCAGGGGGGCAGCCCCAGCATTTT. It specifies CASSAPGGQPQHF. Together with reference TRBV7-9 and TRBJ1-5, the CDR3 gives the full variable domain: DTGVSQNPRHKITKRGQNVTFRCDPISEHNRLYWYRQTLGQGPEFLTYFQNEAQLEKSRLLSDRFSAERPKGSFSTLEIQRTEQGDSAMYLCASSAPGGQPQHFGDGTRLSIL.

The count of this clonotype is one. This rearrangement joins TRBV7-9 to TRBJ2-7; TRBD2 matches 8 bases. CDR1 and CDR2 from the germline V gene are SEHNR and FQNEAQ (reference sequence). This CDR3 comprises 14 residues. Unmatched junction bases numbered 8, after V lost 4 bases and J lost 6 bases. CDR3 DNA sequence: TGTGCCAGCAGCTCCCAGCGGGAGAAGGGCGAGCAGTACTTC. Its protein product is CASSSQREKGEQYF.

The genes are TRBV12-3 or TRBV12-4 and TRBJ2-2, with no clear D. The CDR3 is 14 residues long. Trimming took off 1 base at V and 3 bases at J, with 6 bases between the two ends. This CDR3 reads CASSLDLHTGELFF. The CDR3 DNA reads TGTGCCAGCAGTTTAGATCTGCACACCGGGGAGCTGTTTTTT.

This clonotype was observed a few times. The chain combines TRBV9 with TRBJ2-1; 11 nucleotides align to TRBD2. The germline V gene has CDR1 SGDLS and CDR2 YYNGEE. V trimming: 0 bases; J trimming: 10 bases; junction bases outside the gene matches: 6. CDR3 size: 15 residues. Written as DNA, the CDR3 is TGTGCCAGCAGCGTAGGACTAGCGGGATGGGGGGAGCAGTTCTTC. Translation: CASSVGLAGWGEQFF.

This clonotype was recorded a few times. The chain couples TRBV6-1 to TRBJ2-1; 8 bases match TRBD2. V lost 6 bases to trimming and J lost 0 bases; unmatched junction nucleotides: 7. Looked up from germline, CDR1 is MNHNS and CDR2 is SASEGT. The CDR3 sequence is 16 residues long. CDR3 DNA: TGTGCCAGCAGAATTAGCGGGGCAGGCTCCTACAATGAGCAGTTCTTC. Translating it yields CASRISGAGSYNEQFF.

This chain connects TRBV10-1 to TRBJ2-3; D unresolved. The CDR3 has 16 amino acids. Germline V lookup: CDR1 WNHNN, CDR2 SYGVQD (reference sequence). The germline V and J ends were trimmed by 0 bases and 4 bases, with 14 bases remaining between them. As DNA, the CDR3 is TGCGCCAGCAGTGAGTCCAACGTTCCCGGGCCAGATACGCAGTATTTT. This sequence encodes CASSESNVPGPDTQYF.

This clonotype was seen more than once but under ten times. This chain connects TRBV6-5 to TRBJ2-4; D remains unclear. V was pared by 0 bases and J by 0 bases, with 9 bases between. Per germline, CDR1 MNHEY and CDR2 SVGAGI. The CDR3 is 16 amino acids. The CDR3 DNA reads as TGTGCCAGCAGTTACTCGATAGGTCGAGCCAAAAACATTCAGTACTTC. Translation gives CASSYSIGRAKNIQYF.

This chain joins TRBV20-1 and TRBJ2-7; 15 nucleotides match TRBD2. V was pared by 4 bases and J by 12 bases, with 7 bases of the junction left unmatched. The V gene's germline CDR1 is DFQATT and CDR2 SNEGSKA (reference sequence). This CDR3 is built from 13 residues. Here the CDR3 reads CSAKGLAGGPRYF. CDR3 sequence (DNA): TGCAGTGCTAAAGGACTAGCGGGAGGGCCCCGGTACTTC.

In its sample, this clonotype was seen a few times. The chain joins TRBV24-1 to TRBJ2-1, with 12 bases fitting TRBD2. The CDR3 is 16 residues long. CDR1 is KGHDR and CDR2 is SFDVKD in the germline V gene. The ends lost 6 bases at V and 6 bases at J; junction bases unmatched: 8. DNA of the CDR3: TGTGCCACCAGTACGACTAGCGGGAGCCTCGGCAATGAGCAGTTCTTC. Protein product: CATSTTSGSLGNEQFF.

This chain joins TRBV20-1 and TRBJ2-7, with 7 bases identical to TRBD1. Trimming at V came to 3 bases and at J to 6 bases, leaving 5 bases not matched to a gene. CDR1 DFQATT and CDR2 SNEGSKA come from the germline V gene (reference sequence). CDR3 length: 12 amino acids. CDR3 DNA sequence: TGCAGTGCTAGGGGACAGACTTCCGAGCAGTACTTC. Its protein product is CSARGQTSEQYF.

The chain carries TRBV10-3 and TRBJ2-5, with 7 bases aligning to TRBD2. Germline V gene data show CDR1 as ENHRY and CDR2 as SYGVKD. The length of the CDR3 is 14 residues. V shed 4 bases, J shed 4 bases, and the junction held 6 bases outside the gene matches. This CDR3 is CAISASGEGETQYF. The CDR3 nucleotides are TGTGCCATCAGTGCCTCGGGGGAGGGAGAGACCCAGTACTTC.

The rearrangement uses TRBV28 and TRBJ2-7; 8 nucleotides agree with TRBD2. The CDR3 sequence is 16 residues long. Germline V gene data show CDR1 as MDHEN and CDR2 as SYDVKM. Trimming cost V 5 bases and J 2 bases; bases outside gene matches: 11. The CDR3, as DNA: TGTGCCAGCAGTCCCTTAAAGGCGGGACTAGCCTACGAGCAGTACTTC. Encoded protein: CASSPLKAGLAYEQYF.

This clonotype was detected only once. The chain employs TRBV7-8 and TRBJ2-2, with TRBD1 matching over 11 bases. CDR1 is SGHVS, CDR2 FQNEAQ, per germline. V shed 2 bases and J 6 bases; nucleotides not matched to a gene: 2. CDR3 size: 15 residues. The CDR3 region is CASSLRTGGAGELFF. DNA of the CDR3: TGTGCCAGCAGCTTAAGGACAGGGGGCGCCGGGGAGCTGTTTTTT.

The chain uses TRBV11-2 and TRBJ2-7; possibly TRBD2 for D (5 bases). Trimming pared 6 bases from V and 5 bases from J, leaving 14 bases between. This CDR3 comprises 13 residues. The V gene's germline CDR1 is SGHAT and CDR2 FQNNGV. CDR3 in DNA: TGTGCCAGCAGAGGCGGAGGTGGGAACGAGCAGTACTTC. Its protein is CASRGGGGNEQYF.